The 21 T cell receptor beta chains presented below share a single source sample, sequenced in a study of blood T cell repertoires in COVID-19 (dated by TCRdb to the early 2020s). The library was built by means of the immunoSEQ multiplex PCR assay. TCRdb took over this immuneACCESS table, retaining in-frame rearrangements with V and J assigned. Such tables are incomplete; in checked studies, under half of the missing clones stem from an unresolved V gene, and the remainder is unexplained. Counted in this sample were about 110,000 clones; roughly 85% of them appeared once. Of the sample, more than 15% is held by the ten largest clones. Sequencing was done on a sample of peripheral blood. The source of these receptors is a woman of 80 years or more with active or convalescent COVID-19.

This clone was seen repeatedly, ten times or more. V and J are TRBV7-9 and TRBJ1-2; TRBD1 might be the D (6 bases). V lost 5 bases and J lost 3, with 13 bases in between. CDR1 is SEHNR and CDR2 is FQNEAQ in the germline V gene (reference sequence). This CDR3 spans 14 amino acids. CDR3 protein: CASSQTGYDYGYTF. CDR3 nucleotides: TGTGCCAGCAGCCAAACAGGGTACGACTATGGCTACACCTTC.

The CDR3 sequence: CASSLERNTEAFF. The CDR3 DNA reads TGCGCCAGCAGCTTGGAGAGGAACACTGAAGCTTTCTTT. This sequence joins TRBV5-1 and TRBJ1-1; no clear D gene. The V gene's germline CDR1 is SGHRS and CDR2 YFSETQ. There are 13 residues in the CDR3. Between the trimmed V and J ends, which lost 0 bases and 1 base, there was a span of 4 bases.

This clone was counted only a few times. The chain is built from TRBV3-1 (or the pseudogene TRBV3-2) and TRBJ1-2; D is perhaps TRBD1 (5 bases). The CDR3 length is 14 residues. CDR1 is LGHDT and CDR2 is YNNKEL in the germline V gene (reference sequence). The V gene lost 0 bases and the J gene lost 7 bases, with 12 bases spanning the gap. CDR3 coding DNA: TGTGCCAGCAGCCAAGATGCGGGGCCGGGTGGCTACACCTTC. Amino acids: CASSQDAGPGGYTF.

The CDR3 reads CASSEWGGVGEQYF. The CDR3 DNA reads as TGTGCCAGCAGTGAATGGGGGGGAGTAGGCGAGCAGTACTTC. The rearrangement links TRBV25-1 to TRBJ2-7, with 7 nucleotides matching TRBD2. The CDR3 is 14 residues long. Germline CDR1 and CDR2: MGHDK and SYGVNS. V shed 1 base and J 6 bases; nucleotides not matched to a gene: 6.

This chain connects TRBV18 to TRBJ2-1, with D perhaps matching TRBD2 (6 bases). V was shortened by 3 bases and J by 7 bases, with 10 bases between the two germline ends. Per the germline V gene, CDR1 is KGHSH and CDR2 is LQKENI. The CDR3 contains 13 residues. CDR3 amino acids: CASSPRDFNEQFF. CDR3 coding DNA: TGTGCCAGCTCACCGCGGGATTTTAATGAGCAGTTCTTC.

About this clone itself: Within the sample, other DNA sequences also encode this same CDR3. The gene calls are TRBV15 and TRBJ1-2, with 9 bases fitting TRBD1. CDR1 and CDR2 from the germline V gene are LNHNV and YYDKDF (reference sequence). The CDR3 length is 13 residues. J lost 8 bases, V lost 3 bases, and 4 bases had no gene match. The CDR3 sequence: CATSRGTGYGYTF. Here the CDR3 DNA reads TGTGCCACCAGCAGGGGGACAGGGTACGGCTACACCTTC.

This clone was observed a single time. V is TRBV5-5 and J is TRBJ2-5, with D possibly TRBD2 on 5 matching bases. Germline CDR1 reads SGHKS; CDR2 reads YYEKEE (reference sequence). The germline V and J ends were trimmed by 0 bases and 1 base, with 10 bases remaining between them. The CDR3 consists of 15 residues. CDR3 sequence reads: CASSLVATVQETQYF. Written as DNA, the CDR3 is TGTGCCAGCAGCTTGGTAGCGACGGTCCAAGAGACCCAGTACTTC.

This clone was recorded many times. This rearrangement joins TRBV7-9 to TRBJ2-3, with 7 bases aligning to TRBD1. Germline values: CDR1 SEHNR, CDR2 FQNEAQ (reference sequence). Losses at the gene ends were 4 bases for V and 2 bases for J; bases not matched to a gene: 12. The CDR3 spans 17 residues. This CDR3 reads CASSSTRDSTLTDTQYF. CDR3 coding DNA: TGTGCCAGCAGCTCCACCCGGGACAGTACTCTCACAGATACGCAGTATTTT.

This sequence joins TRBV6-5 and TRBJ1-4; D gene unclear. Trimming removed 2 bases at V and 7 bases at J, with 14 bases between. Germline values: CDR1 MNHEY, CDR2 SVGAGI. This CDR3 has 15 residues. CDR3: CASSYHTAVGEKLFF. The CDR3, as DNA: TGTGCCAGCAGTTACCATACGGCGGTGGGTGAAAAACTGTTTTTT.

The chain couples TRBV15 to TRBJ1-5; 7 bases are a match to TRBD1. This CDR3 has 16 amino acids. The V gene's germline CDR1 is LNHNV and CDR2 YYDKDF (reference sequence). V trimming: 6 bases; J trimming: 2 bases; junction bases outside the gene matches: 10. The CDR3 here is CATSRNRGGGNQPQHF. CDR3 coding DNA: TGTGCCACCAGTAGGAACAGGGGAGGCGGCAATCAGCCCCAGCATTTT.

This clone was detected a few times. The chain carries TRBV12-5 and TRBJ1-2, with TRBD1 identical over 9 bases. The junction had 5 bases not matched to a gene; V was cut back by 7 bases and J by 2 bases. The CDR3 totals 14 residues. Germline V gene data show CDR1 as LGHNT and CDR2 as FRNRAP. DNA for the CDR3: TGTGCTAGTGCCACGACAGGGGGAAACTATGGCTACACCTTC. Its translation: CASATTGGNYGYTF.

This rearrangement joins TRBV28 to TRBJ1-5, with a possible D match to TRBD1 (5 bases). Germline V CDR1 and CDR2: MDHEN, SYDVKM. The CDR3 is 16 amino acids. V gave up 3 bases and J gave up 0 bases, with 12 bases separating them. The CDR3 bases are TGTGCCAGCAGTTTGGTTTTCAGGGATAGCAATCAGCCCCAGCATTTT. Protein product: CASSLVFRDSNQPQHF.

The chain is built from TRBV5-1 and TRBJ2-5, with D perhaps matching TRBD1 (5 bases). Trimming pared 1 base from V and 5 bases from J, leaving 12 bases between. This CDR3 region has 14 residues. Germline-derived CDR1 and CDR2 are SGHRS and YFSETQ. The CDR3 DNA reads as TGCGCCAGCAGCTTGAAGGATTCAGGGGAGACCCAGTACTTC. It translates to CASSLKDSGETQYF.

The chain carries TRBV10-3 and TRBJ2-1; the match to TRBD2 covers 10 bases. V trimming: 6 bases; J trimming: 1 base; junction bases outside the gene matches: 6. CDR3 length: 16 residues. Germline CDR1 reads ENHRY; CDR2 reads SYGVKD. The CDR3 protein is CAIRPSGSGSYNEQFF. The CDR3, as DNA: TGTGCCATCAGACCTAGCGGGAGTGGGTCCTACAATGAGCAGTTCTTC.

This clone showed up just once. The chain uses TRBV10-3 and TRBJ2-2; 8 positions agree with TRBD2. The V and J ends lost 3 bases and 6 bases, in that order; junction bases with no gene match: 15. CDR1 and CDR2 from the germline V gene are ENHRY and SYGVKD. This CDR3 comprises 18 residues. CDR3: CAISDPTTSGGSSGELFF. CDR3 DNA: TGTGCCATCAGTGACCCTACCACTAGCGGCGGTTCTTCCGGGGAGCTGTTTTTT.

V gene TRBV7-3 combines with J gene TRBJ1-1; D is perhaps TRBD1 (6 bases). The germline V and J ends were trimmed by 5 bases and 4 bases, with 11 bases remaining between them. Germline loops: CDR1 SGHTA, CDR2 FQGTGA. The CDR3 has 13 amino acids. The CDR3 nucleotides read TGTGCCAGCAGCGAAAAAGGGGGCACTGAAGCTTTCTTT. Translation gives CASSEKGGTEAFF.

The chain joins TRBV4-3 to TRBJ2-3; the D gene is possibly TRBD2 (6 bases). Trimming took 3 bases from V and 0 from J, leaving 19 bases between them. There are 18 residues in the CDR3. Germline assignment: CDR1 LGHNA and CDR2 YSLEER. This CDR3 reads CASSQGRREALSTDTQYF. The CDR3 DNA reads TGCGCCAGCAGCCAGGGGAGGAGGGAGGCCCTTAGCACAGATACGCAGTATTTT.

In this sample, this clone turned up a few times. The chain is built from TRBV4-1 and TRBJ1-6, with 10 bases that match TRBD1. This CDR3 has 17 residues. CDR1 and CDR2 from the germline V gene are MGHRA and YSYEKL. Losses at the gene ends were 3 bases for V and 10 bases for J; bases not matched to a gene: 12. CDR3 sequence: CASSHPTGGVFSSPLHF. The CDR3 bases are TGCGCCAGCAGCCACCCGACAGGGGGCGTCTTCAGCTCACCCCTCCACTTT.

The chain uses TRBV6-5 and TRBJ1-5; no firm D call. V dropped 5 bases and J dropped 3 bases, with 14 bases sitting between them. From germline, CDR1 is MNHEY and CDR2 SVGAGI. The CDR3 spans 15 residues. CDR3 sequence reads: CASSRLGSNNQPQHF. CDR3 DNA sequence: TGTGCCAGCAGTCGCCTGGGCAGCAACAATCAGCCCCAGCATTTT.

The chain has TRBV5-1 and TRBJ1-1; the D is unclear. The CDR3 loop spans 14 amino acids. From germline, CDR1 is SGHRS and CDR2 YFSETQ. V was cut by 4 bases and J by 6 bases, with 16 bases left in between. In nucleotides, the CDR3 is TGCGCCAGCAGCCTGAAAGCGGGTAAGGCTGAAGCTTTCTTT. Translated: CASSLKAGKAEAFF.

CDR3 bases: TGTGCCAGCAGTGGAGTACGGTCATATGGCTACACCTTC. Encoded protein: CASSGVRSYGYTF. The chain links TRBV2 to TRBJ1-2; D ambiguous. The germline V gene encodes CDR1 SNHLY and CDR2 FYNNEI. With 4 bases removed from V and 5 bases from J, the gap between germline ends came to 11 bases. This CDR3 contains 13 residues.